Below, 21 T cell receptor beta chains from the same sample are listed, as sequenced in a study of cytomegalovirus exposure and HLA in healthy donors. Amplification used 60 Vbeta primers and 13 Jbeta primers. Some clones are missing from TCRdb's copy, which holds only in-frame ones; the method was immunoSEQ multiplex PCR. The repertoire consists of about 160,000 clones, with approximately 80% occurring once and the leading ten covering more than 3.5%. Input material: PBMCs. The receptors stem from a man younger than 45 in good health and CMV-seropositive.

CDR3 nucleotides: TGTGCCAGCAGCTCCTTAACAGGGCCATACTCACCCCTCCACTTT. Protein sequence: CASSSLTGPYSPLHF. V is TRBV11-2 and J is TRBJ1-6, with a tentative D call TRBD1 (6 bases). V was clipped by 4 bases and J by 10 bases, with 17 bases between them. Germline values: CDR1 SGHAT, CDR2 FQNNGV. The CDR3 totals 15 residues.

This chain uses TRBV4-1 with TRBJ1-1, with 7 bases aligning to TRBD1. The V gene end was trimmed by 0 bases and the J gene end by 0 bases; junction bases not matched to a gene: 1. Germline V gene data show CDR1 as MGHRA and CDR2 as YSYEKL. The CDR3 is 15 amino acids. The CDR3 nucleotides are TGCGCCAGCAGCCAAGACAGGGGGTTGAACACTGAAGCTTTCTTT. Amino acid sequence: CASSQDRGLNTEAFF.

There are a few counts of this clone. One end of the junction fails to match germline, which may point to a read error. The CDR3 is CASSRGLSNEELFF. The CDR3 DNA is TGTGCCAGCAGCCGGGGACTGAGTAATGAAGAACTGTTTTTT. The chain combines TRBV5-6 with TRBJ1-4; tentative D call: TRBD1 (5 bases). Germline CDR1 is SGHDT and CDR2 is YYEEEE. This CDR3 is 14 amino acids long. Combining the CDR3 with reference TRBV5-6 and TRBJ1-4 gives the whole variable domain DAGVTQSPTHLIKTRGQQVTLRCSPKSGHDTVSWYQQALGQGPQFIFQYYEEEERQRGNFPDRFSGHQFPNYSSELNVNALLLGDSALYLCASSRGLSNEELFFGSGTQLSVL.

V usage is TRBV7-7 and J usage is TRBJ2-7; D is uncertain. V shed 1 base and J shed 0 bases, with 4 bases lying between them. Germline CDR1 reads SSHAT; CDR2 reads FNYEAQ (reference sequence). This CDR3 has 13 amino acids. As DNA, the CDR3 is TGTGCCAGCAGCTTAGGACACTCCTACGAGCAGTACTTC. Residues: CASSLGHSYEQYF.

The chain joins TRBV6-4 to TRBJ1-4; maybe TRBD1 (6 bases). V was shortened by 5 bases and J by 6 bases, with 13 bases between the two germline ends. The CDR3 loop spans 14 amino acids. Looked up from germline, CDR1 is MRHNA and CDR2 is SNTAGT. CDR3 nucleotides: TGTGCCAGCAGTATCCTACAGGGAGATGAAAAACTGTTTTTT. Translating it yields CASSILQGDEKLFF.

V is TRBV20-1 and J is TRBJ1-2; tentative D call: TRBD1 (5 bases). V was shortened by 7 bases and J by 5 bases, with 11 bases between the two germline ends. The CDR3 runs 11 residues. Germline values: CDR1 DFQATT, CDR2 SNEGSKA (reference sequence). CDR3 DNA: TGCAGTGGGGGGGGGTGGTATGGCTACACCTTC. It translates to CSGGGWYGYTF.

The chain's CDR3 is CASSPWGGQGLPGANVLTF. The DNA of the CDR3 is TGTGCCAGCAGCCCCTGGGGGGGACAGGGTTTGCCTGGGGCCAACGTCCTGACTTTC. J is TRBJ2-6 and V is TRBV14, with 9 bases aligning to TRBD1. The V gene end was trimmed by 4 bases and the J gene end by 2 bases; junction bases not matched to a gene: 12. The CDR3 sequence is 19 residues long. The germline V gene has CDR1 SGHDN and CDR2 FVKESK.

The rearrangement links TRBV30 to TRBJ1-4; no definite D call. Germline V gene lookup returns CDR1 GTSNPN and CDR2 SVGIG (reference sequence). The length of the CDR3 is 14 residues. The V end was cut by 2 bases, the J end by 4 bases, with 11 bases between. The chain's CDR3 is CAWSFGVNNEKLFF. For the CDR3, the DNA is TGTGCCTGGAGTTTCGGGGTTAATAATGAAAAACTGTTTTTT.

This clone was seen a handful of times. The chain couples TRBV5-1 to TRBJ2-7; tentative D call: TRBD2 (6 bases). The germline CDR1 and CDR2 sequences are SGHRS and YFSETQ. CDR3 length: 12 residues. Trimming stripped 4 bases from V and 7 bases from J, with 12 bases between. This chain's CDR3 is CASSGTVREQYF. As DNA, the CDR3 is TGCGCCAGCAGCGGGACTGTTCGGGAGCAGTACTTC.

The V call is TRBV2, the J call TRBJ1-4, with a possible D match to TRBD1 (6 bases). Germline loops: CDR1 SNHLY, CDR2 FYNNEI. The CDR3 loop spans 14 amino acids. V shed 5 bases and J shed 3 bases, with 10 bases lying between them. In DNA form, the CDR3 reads TGTGCCAGCAGTTGGACAGTTTCTAATGAAAAACTGTTTTTT. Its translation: CASSWTVSNEKLFF.

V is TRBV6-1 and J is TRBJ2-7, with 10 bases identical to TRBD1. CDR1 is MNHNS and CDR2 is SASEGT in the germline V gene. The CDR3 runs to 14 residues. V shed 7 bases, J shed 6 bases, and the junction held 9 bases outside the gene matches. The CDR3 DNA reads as TGTGCCAGCAAATCCGGGACAGGGGCTCTCGAGCAGTACTTC. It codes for CASKSGTGALEQYF.

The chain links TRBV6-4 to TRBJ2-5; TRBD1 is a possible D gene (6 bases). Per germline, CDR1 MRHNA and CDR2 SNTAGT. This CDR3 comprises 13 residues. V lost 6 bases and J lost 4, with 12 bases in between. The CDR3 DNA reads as TGTGCCAGCAGCGCCACAGGGAGAGAGACCCAGTACTTC. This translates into CASSATGRETQYF.

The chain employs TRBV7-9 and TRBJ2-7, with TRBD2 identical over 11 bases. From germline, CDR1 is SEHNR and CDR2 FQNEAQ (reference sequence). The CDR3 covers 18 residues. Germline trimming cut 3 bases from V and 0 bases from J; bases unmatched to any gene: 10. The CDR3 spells CASSLRGPSGGNSYEQYF. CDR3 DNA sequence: TGTGCCAGCAGCTTGCGGGGGCCTAGCGGGGGGAACTCCTACGAGCAGTACTTC.

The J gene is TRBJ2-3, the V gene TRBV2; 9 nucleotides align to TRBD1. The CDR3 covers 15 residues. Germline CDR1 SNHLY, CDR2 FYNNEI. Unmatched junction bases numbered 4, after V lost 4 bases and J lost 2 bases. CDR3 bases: TGTGCCAGCAGTGCACAGGGGGCGCACACAGATACGCAGTATTTT. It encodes CASSAQGAHTDTQYF.

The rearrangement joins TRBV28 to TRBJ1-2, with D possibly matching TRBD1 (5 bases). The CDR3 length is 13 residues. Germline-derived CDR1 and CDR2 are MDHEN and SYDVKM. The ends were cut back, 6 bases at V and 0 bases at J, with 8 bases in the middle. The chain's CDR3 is CASSPGTNYGYTF. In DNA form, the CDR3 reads TGTGCCAGCAGCCCAGGGACTAACTATGGCTACACCTTC.

The CDR3 region is CASRGGTEAFF. As DNA, the CDR3 is TGTGCCAGCCGCGGGGGCACTGAAGCTTTCTTT. V usage is TRBV6-1 and J usage is TRBJ1-1, with a tentative D call TRBD1 (5 bases). Trimming cost V 8 bases and J 4 bases, with 8 bases left between them. The CDR3 is 11 residues long. The germline CDR1 and CDR2 sequences are MNHNS and SASEGT.

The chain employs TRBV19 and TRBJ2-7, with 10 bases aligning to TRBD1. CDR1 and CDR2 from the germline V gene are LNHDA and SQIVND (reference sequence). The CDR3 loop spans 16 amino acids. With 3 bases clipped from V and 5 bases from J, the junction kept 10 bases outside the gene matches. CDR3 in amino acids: CASSIDRTGGTNEQYF. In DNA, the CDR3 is TGTGCCAGTAGTATCGATCGGACAGGGGGGACAAACGAGCAGTACTTC.

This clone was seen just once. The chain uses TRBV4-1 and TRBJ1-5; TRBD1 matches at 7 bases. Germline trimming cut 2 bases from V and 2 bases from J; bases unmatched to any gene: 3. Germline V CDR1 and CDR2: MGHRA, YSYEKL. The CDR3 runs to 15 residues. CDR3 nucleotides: TGCGCCAGCAGCCAATTTACAGGGGGCAATCAGCCCCAGCATTTT. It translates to CASSQFTGGNQPQHF.

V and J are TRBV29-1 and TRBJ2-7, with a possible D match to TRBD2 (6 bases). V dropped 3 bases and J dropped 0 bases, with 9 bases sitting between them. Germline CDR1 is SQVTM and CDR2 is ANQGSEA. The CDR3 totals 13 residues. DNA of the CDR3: TGCAGCGTTGAGGCGGGGTCCTCCTACGAGCAGTACTTC. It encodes CSVEAGSSYEQYF.

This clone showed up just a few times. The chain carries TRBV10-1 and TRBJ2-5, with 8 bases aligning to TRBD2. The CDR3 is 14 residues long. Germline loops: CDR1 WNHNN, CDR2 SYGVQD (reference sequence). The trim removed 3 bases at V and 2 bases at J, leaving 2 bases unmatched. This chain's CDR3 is CASSDGTSQETQYF. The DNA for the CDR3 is TGCGCCAGCAGTGATGGGACTAGTCAAGAGACCCAGTACTTC.

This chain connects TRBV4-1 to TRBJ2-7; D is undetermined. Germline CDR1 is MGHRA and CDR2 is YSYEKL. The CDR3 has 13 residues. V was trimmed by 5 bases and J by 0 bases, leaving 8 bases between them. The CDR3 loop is CASSAVSSYEQYF. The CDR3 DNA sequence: TGCGCCAGCAGCGCCGTCAGCTCCTACGAGCAGTACTTC.